What follows describes a single TCR beta chain. Its antigen remains unknown. This sample is part of a study of blood T cells in healthy people across ages. Study results and caveats: The recorded TCR beta diversity per million T cells decreased in a roughly linear manner with age. Researchers report that TCR beta diversity correlated strongly with naive T cell percentage.

Alongside a J-beta primer mix, a sample-barcoded 5' primer served in a second PCR lasting about 6 to 11 cycles. TCRdb re-analysed the 5' RACE reads in MiXCR, keeping a single row per CDR3 protein. Among approximately 900,000 distinct CDR3 sequences listed, around 49% were seen once. This CDR3 comprises 14 residues. Germline V gene data show CDR1 as MDHEN and CDR2 as SYDVKM. Sequenced input: blood. The rearrangement uses TRBV28 and TRBJ2-5; possibly TRBD2 for D (7 bases). The better agreement between TRBJ2-7 and the DNA end casts doubt on the J call. The sequence derives from a man aged 25 to 40 in good health. The CDR3 loop reads CASSLIGGGYEQYF. In DNA form, the CDR3 reads TGTGCCAGCAGTTTAATAGGGGGAGGGTACGAGCAGTACTTC.